The 16 T cell receptor beta chains reported below all come from one sample, sequenced in a study of T cell repertoires in cytomegalovirus infection. Using its own MiXCR run on the reads, TCRdb lists one record per CDR3 protein. The sample consists of around 900,000 distinct CDR3 sequences, 30% to 40% of them appearing once. Their specific antigens are unknown. The sample in question was cultured CD8+ T cells from PBMCs, obtained from culture after CMV antigen stimulation. These receptors originate from a human donor in good health (CMV status not recorded). Some clones in this sample may be carry-over from other donors' samples.

A word on this clonotype: This may come from a read error, since a much larger clone is one base off. V is TRBV7-3 and J is TRBJ2-6; TRBD1 matches at 7 bases. Germline loops: CDR1 SGHTA, CDR2 FQGTGA. The CDR3 sequence is 18 residues long. The CDR3 DNA follows: TGTGCCAGCAGTTATCCGGGACAGCACTACTCTGGGGCCAACGCCCTGACTTTC. Its translation is CASSYPGQHYSGANALTF.

In this sample, this clonotype turned up a few times. The chain recombines TRBV7-9 with TRBJ2-1; D is undetermined. The V and J ends lost 4 bases and 7 bases respectively, with 11 bases between them. Germline V gene sequence: CDR1 SEHNR, CDR2 FQNEAQ (reference sequence). This CDR3 spans 13 amino acids. The CDR3 spells CASSSPIQNEQFF. Written as DNA, the CDR3 is TGTGCCAGCAGCTCCCCCATACAGAATGAGCAGTTCTTC.

The sample holds many counts of this clonotype. This rearrangement joins TRBV7-6 to TRBJ2-5; 9 bases are a match to TRBD2. The CDR3 runs to 16 residues. Germline trimming cut 2 bases from V and 5 bases from J; bases unmatched to any gene: 9. Germline CDR1 is SGHVS and CDR2 is FNYEAQ. CDR3 DNA sequence: TGTGCCAGCAGCTTATCGCCACTAGCGGGCGGGGAGACCCAGTACTTC. Translation: CASSLSPLAGGETQYF. The full variable domain, completed using reference TRBV7-6 and TRBJ2-5, is GAGVSQSPRYKVTKRGQDVALRCDPISGHVSLYWYRQALGQGPEFLTYFNYEAQQDKSGLPNDRFSAERPEGSISTLTIQRTEQRDSAMYRCASSLSPLAGGETQYFGPGTRLLVL.

As concerns this clonotype: Germline is not matched at one junction end, which may reflect a read error. The chain uses TRBV7-2 and TRBJ1-2; unclear D gene. Germline loops: CDR1 SGHTA, CDR2 FQGNSA. There are 16 residues in the CDR3. This chain's CDR3 is CASSLEGSGANYDYTF. As DNA, the CDR3 is TGTGCCAGCAGCCTAGAGGGCTCGGGAGCTAACTATGACTACACCTTC.

This clonotype has more than one count but fewer than ten. The rearrangement uses TRBV4-1 and TRBJ2-3, with D possibly matching TRBD2 (5 bases). Trimming stripped 0 bases from V and 2 bases from J, with 12 bases between. This CDR3 spans 16 amino acids. Germline V gene lookup returns CDR1 MGHRA and CDR2 YSYEKL. In DNA form, the CDR3 reads TGCGCCAGCAGCCAAGATTGGAGCGGATCCACAGATACGCAGTATTTT. This gives the protein CASSQDWSGSTDTQYF.

In its sample, this clonotype was seen a few times. The gene calls are TRBV19 and TRBJ1-5; D is undetermined. The CDR3 has 13 amino acids. Germline lookup yields CDR1 LNHDA and CDR2 SQIVND (reference sequence). V lost 4 bases and J 7 bases, leaving 11 bases between the germline ends. This chain's CDR3 is CASSKRAGQPQHF. CDR3 DNA: TGTGCCAGTAGTAAACGGGCGGGACAGCCCCAGCATTTT. Based on the CDR3 plus reference TRBV19 and TRBJ1-5, the full variable domain is DGGITQSPKYLFRKEGQNVTLSCEQNLNHDAMYWYRQDPGQGLRLIYYSQIVNDFQKGDIAEGYSVSREKKESFPLTVTSAQKNPTAFYLCASSKRAGQPQHFGDGTRLSIL.

This clonotype was recorded many times. V and J are TRBV7-6 and TRBJ2-1; TRBD2 agrees at 9 bases. The CDR3 covers 18 residues. V dropped 5 bases and J dropped 2; count of bases not matched to a gene: 13. Germline assignment: CDR1 SGHVS and CDR2 FNYEAQ. The CDR3 region is CASSPKRPGLATYNEQFF. CDR3 coding DNA: TGTGCCAGCAGCCCCAAGCGACCGGGACTAGCCACCTACAATGAGCAGTTCTTC.

As for this clonotype: A much bigger clone sits one base away, suggesting this may be a read error. V gene TRBV7-6 combines with J gene TRBJ2-2; the match to TRBD1 covers 7 bases. Germline lookup yields CDR1 SGHVS and CDR2 FNYEAQ. The CDR3 has 15 residues. The CDR3 is CANSQGDLNTGELFF. In DNA, the CDR3 is TGTGCCAACAGCCAGGGGGACCTGAACACCGGGGAGCTGTTTTTT.

Comments on this clonotype: A much larger clone differs by one base, so this may be a read error. This is likely a read error, given that the CDR3 carries no conserved phenylalanine or tryptophan at its end. The rearrangement uses TRBV7-9 and TRBJ1-2, with D perhaps TRBD1 (6 bases). Germline CDR1 SEHNR, CDR2 FQNEAQ (reference sequence). Trimming cost V 0 bases and J 2 bases, with 10 bases left between them. The CDR3 covers 15 residues. The CDR3 loop reads CASSLAQGMNYGYTY. The CDR3 nucleotides read TGTGCCAGCAGCTTAGCGCAGGGGATGAACTATGGCTACACCTAC.

V and J are TRBV4-1 and TRBJ2-5, with 9 bases that match TRBD1. V trimming: 3 bases; J trimming: 4 bases; junction bases outside the gene matches: 3. CDR3 length equals 14 residues. In germline, CDR1 is MGHRA, CDR2 YSYEKL. The DNA for the CDR3 is TGCGCCAGCAGCCACTTGACAGGGGGAGAGACCCAGTACTTC. Translating it yields CASSHLTGGETQYF.

This clonotype was seen a handful of times. CDR3 in DNA: TGTGCCAGCAGTTTCGCGACGGTTGGCACTGAAGCTTTCTTT. It yields the protein CASSFATVGTEAFF. The V call is TRBV28, the J call TRBJ1-1; no definite D call. CDR3 size: 14 residues. Trimming took off 3 bases at V and 4 bases at J, with 12 bases between the two ends. Germline V lookup: CDR1 MDHEN, CDR2 SYDVKM. Variable domain in full (rest from reference TRBV28 and TRBJ1-1): DVKVTQSSRYLVKRTGEKVFLECVQDMDHENMFWYRQDPGLGLRLIYFSYDVKMKEKGDIPEGYSVSREKKERFSLILESASTNQTSMYLCASSFATVGTEAFFGQGTRLTVV.

This clonotype was picked up a small number of times. This chain joins TRBV27 and TRBJ2-1, with D perhaps TRBD2 (5 bases). The germline V gene encodes CDR1 MNHEY and CDR2 SMNVEV (reference sequence). The V end was cut by 3 bases, the J end by 8 bases, with 11 bases between. This CDR3 is built from 13 residues. CDR3 loop: CASSFQRLDEQFF. CDR3 nucleotides: TGTGCCAGCAGTTTCCAGCGGCTTGATGAGCAGTTCTTC.

This chain joins TRBV7-8 and TRBJ1-6; D is uncertain. V lost 2 bases, J lost 2 bases, and 4 bases lay in between. The CDR3 spans 14 residues. Germline V lookup: CDR1 SGHVS, CDR2 FQNEAQ. The CDR3 coding sequence is TGTGCCAGCAGCTTAAGGACCTATAATTCACCCCTCCACTTT. It specifies CASSLRTYNSPLHF. The variable domain in full, with the rest retrieved from reference TRBV7-8 and TRBJ1-6, is GAGVSQSPRYKVAKRGQDVALRCDPISGHVSLFWYQQALGQGPEFLTYFQNEAQLDKSGLPSDRFFAERPEGSVSTLKIQRTQQEDSAVYLCASSLRTYNSPLHFGNGTRLTVT.

As for this clonotype: A much larger clone lies one base from this, so it may be a read error. J is TRBJ1-1 and V is TRBV4-1; D remains ambiguous. Germline assignment: CDR1 MGHRA and CDR2 YSYEKL. The CDR3 covers 13 residues. Trimming left V 8 bases short and J 4 bases short, with 14 bases between. CDR3 DNA sequence: TGCGCCAGCTGGGGAGTTGGGTCCACTGAAGCTTTCTTT. This codes for CASWGVGSTEAFF.

This clonotype has more than one count but fewer than ten. This chain uses TRBV12-3 or TRBV12-4 with TRBJ1-2; D might be TRBD1 (5 bases). The length of the CDR3 is 14 residues. Trimming took off 3 bases at V and 8 bases at J, with 16 bases between the two ends. The CDR3: CASSFTPGVDGYTF. CDR3 bases: TGTGCCAGCAGTTTTACCCCGGGGGTGGACGGCTACACCTTC.

This clonotype was counted between two and nine times. The V call is TRBV27, the J call TRBJ1-1; no clear D gene. The CDR3 consists of 14 residues. From germline, CDR1 is MNHEY and CDR2 SMNVEV (reference sequence). V was shortened by 3 bases and J by 4 bases, with 12 bases between the two germline ends. The DNA of the CDR3 is TGTGCCAGCAGTTTCTTTGGGCCGAGCACTGAAGCTTTCTTT. Protein product: CASSFFGPSTEAFF.